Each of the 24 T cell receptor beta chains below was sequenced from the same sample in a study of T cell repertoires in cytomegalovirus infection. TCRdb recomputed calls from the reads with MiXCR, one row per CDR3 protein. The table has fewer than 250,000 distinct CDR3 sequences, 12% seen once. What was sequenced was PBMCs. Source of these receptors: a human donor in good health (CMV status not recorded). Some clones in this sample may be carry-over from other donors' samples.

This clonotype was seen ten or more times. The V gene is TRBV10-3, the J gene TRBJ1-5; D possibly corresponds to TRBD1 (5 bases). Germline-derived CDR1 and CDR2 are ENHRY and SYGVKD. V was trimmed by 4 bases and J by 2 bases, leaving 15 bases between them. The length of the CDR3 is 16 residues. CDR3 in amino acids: CAISGQGGDGNQPQHF. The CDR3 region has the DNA TGTGCCATCAGTGGGCAGGGCGGGGATGGCAATCAGCCCCAGCATTTT.

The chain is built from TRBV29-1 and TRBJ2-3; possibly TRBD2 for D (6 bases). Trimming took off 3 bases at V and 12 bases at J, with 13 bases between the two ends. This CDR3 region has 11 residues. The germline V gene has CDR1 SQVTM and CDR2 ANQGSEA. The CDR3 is CSVELGLGQYF. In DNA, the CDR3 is TGCAGCGTTGAGTTGGGACTGGGTCAGTATTTT.

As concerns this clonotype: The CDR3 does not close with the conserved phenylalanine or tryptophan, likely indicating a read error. The CDR3: CSVLGGTVQETQYS. In DNA, the CDR3 is TGCAGCGTCTTAGGTGGGACAGTCCAAGAGACCCAGTACTCC. The chain joins TRBV29-1 to TRBJ2-5; 7 bases map to TRBD1. The germline V gene encodes CDR1 SQVTM and CDR2 ANQGSEA. J gave up 1 base and V 6 bases, and 8 bases lay outside the gene matches. This CDR3 comprises 14 residues.

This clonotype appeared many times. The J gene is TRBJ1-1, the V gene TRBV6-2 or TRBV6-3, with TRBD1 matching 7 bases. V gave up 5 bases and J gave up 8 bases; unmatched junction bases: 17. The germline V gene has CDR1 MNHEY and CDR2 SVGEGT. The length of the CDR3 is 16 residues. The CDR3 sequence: CASSQHKRQGPKEAFF. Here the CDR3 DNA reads TGTGCCAGCAGTCAACATAAACGACAGGGACCCAAGGAAGCTTTCTTT.

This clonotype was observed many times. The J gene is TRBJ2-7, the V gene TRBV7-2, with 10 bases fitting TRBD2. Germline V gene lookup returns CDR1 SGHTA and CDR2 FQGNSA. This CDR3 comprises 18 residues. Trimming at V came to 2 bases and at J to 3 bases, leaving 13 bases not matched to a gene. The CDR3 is CASSLSLATSGNNYEQYF. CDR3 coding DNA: TGTGCCAGCAGCTTATCCTTAGCAACTAGCGGGAACAACTACGAGCAGTACTTC.

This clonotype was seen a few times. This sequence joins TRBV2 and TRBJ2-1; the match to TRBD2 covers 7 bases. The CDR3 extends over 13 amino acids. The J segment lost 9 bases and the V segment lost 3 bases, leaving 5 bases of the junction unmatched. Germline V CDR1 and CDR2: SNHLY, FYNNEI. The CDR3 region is CASSDGLGTEQFF. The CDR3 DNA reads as TGTGCCAGCAGTGACGGACTAGGAACTGAGCAGTTCTTC.

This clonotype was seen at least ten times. CDR3 region: CASSSSGWSQHF. CDR3 DNA: TGTGCCAGCAGTTCTTCAGGGTGGTCCCAGCATTTT. V and J are TRBV28 and TRBJ1-5, with D possibly TRBD1 on 5 matching bases. V was clipped by 4 bases and J by 11 bases, with 12 bases between them. Per the germline V gene, CDR1 is MDHEN and CDR2 is SYDVKM. This CDR3 spans 12 amino acids.

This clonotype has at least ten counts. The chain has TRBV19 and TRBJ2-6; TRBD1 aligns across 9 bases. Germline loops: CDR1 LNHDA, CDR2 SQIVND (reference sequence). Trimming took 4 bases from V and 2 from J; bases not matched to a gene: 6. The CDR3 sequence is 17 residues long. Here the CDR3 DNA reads TGTGCCAGTAGTACACCGAGACAGGGGGCTGGGGCCAACGTCCTGACTTTC. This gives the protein CASSTPRQGAGANVLTF.

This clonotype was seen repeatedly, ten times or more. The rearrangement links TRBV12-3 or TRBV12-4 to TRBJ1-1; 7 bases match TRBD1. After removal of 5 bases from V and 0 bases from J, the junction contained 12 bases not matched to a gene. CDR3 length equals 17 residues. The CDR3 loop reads CASSTHPGQALNTEAFF. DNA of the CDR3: TGTGCCAGCAGTACCCACCCCGGACAGGCCCTGAACACTGAAGCTTTCTTT.

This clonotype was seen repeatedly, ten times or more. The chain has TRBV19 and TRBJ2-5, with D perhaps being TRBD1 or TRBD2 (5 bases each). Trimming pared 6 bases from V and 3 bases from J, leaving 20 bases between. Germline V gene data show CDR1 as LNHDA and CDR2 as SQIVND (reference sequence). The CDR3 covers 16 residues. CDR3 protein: CASRVGAAYGEETQYF. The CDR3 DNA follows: TGTGCCAGTAGAGTTGGGGCGGCCTACGGGGAAGAGACCCAGTACTTC.

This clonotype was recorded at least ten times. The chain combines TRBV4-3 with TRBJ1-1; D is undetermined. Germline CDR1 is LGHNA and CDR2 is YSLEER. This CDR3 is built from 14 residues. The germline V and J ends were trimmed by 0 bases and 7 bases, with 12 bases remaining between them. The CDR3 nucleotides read TGCGCCAGCAGCCAAGATATCGCAGGCTATGAAGCTTTCTTT. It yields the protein CASSQDIAGYEAFF.

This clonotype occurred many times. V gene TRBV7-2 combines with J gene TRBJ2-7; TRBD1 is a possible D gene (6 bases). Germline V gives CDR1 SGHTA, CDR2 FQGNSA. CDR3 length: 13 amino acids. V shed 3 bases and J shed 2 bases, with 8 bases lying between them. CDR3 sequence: CASSFGQTYEQYF. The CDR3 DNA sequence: TGTGCCAGCAGCTTTGGACAGACCTACGAGCAGTACTTC. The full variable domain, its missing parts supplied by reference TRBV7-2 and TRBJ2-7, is GAGVSQSPSNKVTEKGKDVELRCDPISGHTALYWYRQSLGQGLEFLIYFQGNSAPDKSGLPSDRFSAERTGGSVSTLTIQRTQQEDSAVYLCASSFGQTYEQYFGPGTRLTVT.

The CDR3 DNA reads TGTGCCACCAGTGATGGGCGGCGGAACACTGAAGCTTTCTTT. Its protein product is CATSDGRRNTEAFF. The J gene is TRBJ1-1, the V gene TRBV24-1; D ambiguous. The V gene lost 3 bases and the J gene lost 1 base, with 8 bases spanning the gap. This CDR3 contains 14 residues. Per germline, CDR1 KGHDR and CDR2 SFDVKD.

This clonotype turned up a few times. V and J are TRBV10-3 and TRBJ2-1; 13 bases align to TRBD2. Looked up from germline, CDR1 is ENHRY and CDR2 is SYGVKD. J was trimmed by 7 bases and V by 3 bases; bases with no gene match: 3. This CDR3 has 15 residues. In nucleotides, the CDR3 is TGTGCCATCAGTGAACTAGCGGGAGGGCCGAATGAGCAGTTCTTC. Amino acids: CAISELAGGPNEQFF.

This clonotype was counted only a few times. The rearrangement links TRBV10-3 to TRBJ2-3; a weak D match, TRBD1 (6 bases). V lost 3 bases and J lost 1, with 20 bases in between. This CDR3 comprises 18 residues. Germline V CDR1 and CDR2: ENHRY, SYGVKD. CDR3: CAISDVQGLPRGTDTQYF. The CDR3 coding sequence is TGTGCCATCAGTGACGTTCAGGGGCTCCCTAGGGGCACAGATACGCAGTATTTT.

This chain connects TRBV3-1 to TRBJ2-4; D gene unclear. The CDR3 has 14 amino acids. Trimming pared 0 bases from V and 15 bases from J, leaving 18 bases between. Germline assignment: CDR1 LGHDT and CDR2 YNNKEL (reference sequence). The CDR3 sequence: CASSQESFRPDWYF. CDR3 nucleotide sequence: TGTGCCAGCAGCCAAGAAAGTTTTCGTCCCGATTGGTACTTC.

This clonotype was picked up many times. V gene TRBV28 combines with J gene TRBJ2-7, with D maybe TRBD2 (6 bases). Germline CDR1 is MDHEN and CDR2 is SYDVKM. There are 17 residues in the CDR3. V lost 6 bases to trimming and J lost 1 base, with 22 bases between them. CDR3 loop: CASSANLREVRSYEQYF. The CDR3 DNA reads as TGTGCCAGCAGCGCCAACCTCAGGGAGGTAAGGTCCTACGAGCAGTACTTC.

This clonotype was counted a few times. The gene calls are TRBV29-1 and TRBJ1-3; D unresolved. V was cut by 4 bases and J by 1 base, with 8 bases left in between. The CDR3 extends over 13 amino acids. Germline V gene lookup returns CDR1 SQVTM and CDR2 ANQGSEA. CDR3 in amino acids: CSVAAASGNTIYF. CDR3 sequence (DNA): TGCAGCGTTGCAGCGGCTTCTGGAAACACCATATATTTT.

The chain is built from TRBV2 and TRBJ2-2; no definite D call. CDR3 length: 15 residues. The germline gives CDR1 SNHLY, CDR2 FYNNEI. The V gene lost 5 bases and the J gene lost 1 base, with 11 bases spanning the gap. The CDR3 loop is CASSKGTENTGELFF. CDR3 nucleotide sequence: TGTGCCAGCAGTAAGGGTACAGAGAACACCGGGGAGCTGTTTTTT.

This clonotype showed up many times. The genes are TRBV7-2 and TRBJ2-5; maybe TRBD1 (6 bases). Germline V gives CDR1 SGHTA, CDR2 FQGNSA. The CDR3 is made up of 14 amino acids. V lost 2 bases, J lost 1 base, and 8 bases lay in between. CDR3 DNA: TGTGCCAGCAGCTTAAACAGGGCCCAAGAGACCCAGTACTTC. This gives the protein CASSLNRAQETQYF.

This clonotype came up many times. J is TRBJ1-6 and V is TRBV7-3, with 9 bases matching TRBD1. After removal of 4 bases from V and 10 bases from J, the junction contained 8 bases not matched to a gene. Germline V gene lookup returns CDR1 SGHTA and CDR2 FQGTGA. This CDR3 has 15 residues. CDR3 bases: TGTGCCAGCAGCTCTACGACAGGGGGGAAATCACCCCTCCACTTT. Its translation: CASSSTTGGKSPLHF.

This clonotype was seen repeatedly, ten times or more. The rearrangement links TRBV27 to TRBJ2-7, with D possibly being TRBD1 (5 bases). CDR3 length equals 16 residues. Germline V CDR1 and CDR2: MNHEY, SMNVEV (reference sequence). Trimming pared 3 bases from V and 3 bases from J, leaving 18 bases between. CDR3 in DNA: TGTGCCAGCAGTTTTTCCCCCGGCAGGGCTGACTACGAGCAGTACTTC. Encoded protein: CASSFSPGRADYEQYF.

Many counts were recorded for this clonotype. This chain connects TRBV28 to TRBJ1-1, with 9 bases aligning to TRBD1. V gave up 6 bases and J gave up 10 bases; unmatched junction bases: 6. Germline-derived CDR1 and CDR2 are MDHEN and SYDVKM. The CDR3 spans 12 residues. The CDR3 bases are TGTGCCAGCAGGGTTGGACAGGGGCTAGCTTTCTTT. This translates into CASRVGQGLAFF.

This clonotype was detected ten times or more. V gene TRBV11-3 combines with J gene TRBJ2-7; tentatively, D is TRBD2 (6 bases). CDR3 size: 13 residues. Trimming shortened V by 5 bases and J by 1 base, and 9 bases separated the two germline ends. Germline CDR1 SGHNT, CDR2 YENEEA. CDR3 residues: CASSRRGSYEQYF. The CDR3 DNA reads TGTGCCAGCAGCCGACGGGGGTCCTACGAGCAGTACTTC.